The 16 T cell receptor beta chains below were found in one sample sequenced in a study of shared clonotypes between healthy human individuals. Only in-frame clones appear in the TCRdb table, and some are missing; sequencing was by immunoSEQ multiplex PCR. The top ten clones hold over 1.5% of a sample with almost 750,000 clones, 72% of them seen once. Sequenced input: memory CD4+ T cells sorted from blood. Subset of the sample: CD45RA-negative fraction. These receptors were taken from a young woman in good health.

This clone came up a few times. The genes are TRBV4-1 and TRBJ2-1; no clear D. CDR1 is MGHRA and CDR2 is YSYEKL in the germline V gene. The ends were cut back, 2 bases at V and 10 bases at J, with 12 bases in the middle. There are 13 residues in the CDR3. The chain's CDR3 is CASSQIDPPEQFF. The CDR3, as DNA: TGCGCCAGCAGCCAAATAGACCCTCCCGAGCAGTTCTTC.

The sample holds a few counts of this clone. The genes are TRBV7-8 and TRBJ1-2; 8 bases line up with TRBD1. V lost 1 base, J lost 4 bases, and 11 bases stayed unmatched. Per germline, CDR1 SGHVS and CDR2 FQNEAQ. The CDR3 covers 17 residues. The CDR3 bases are TGTGCCAGCAGCTTAGGTGGCAGGGGGCAAATCGGCTATGGCTACACCTTC. It specifies CASSLGGRGQIGYGYTF.

This chain joins TRBV19 and TRBJ2-7, with 9 bases identical to TRBD2. J was trimmed by 7 bases and V by 8 bases; bases with no gene match: 15. The CDR3 is 15 residues long. Germline loops: CDR1 LNHDA, CDR2 SQIVND (reference sequence). The CDR3 DNA is TGTGCCAGTGGACGGTGGGTAGCGGGAGTGGAAGAGCAGTACTTC. It translates to CASGRWVAGVEEQYF. The full variable domain, completed using reference TRBV19 and TRBJ2-7, is DGGITQSPKYLFRKEGQNVTLSCEQNLNHDAMYWYRQDPGQGLRLIYYSQIVNDFQKGDIAEGYSVSREKKESFPLTVTSAQKNPTAFYLCASGRWVAGVEEQYFGPGTRLTVT.

V is TRBV19 and J is TRBJ2-5; D is uncertain. Gene TRBJ2-7 matches the end of the DNA better, so the J call may be wrong. The CDR3 extends over 16 amino acids. Germline CDR1 LNHDA, CDR2 SQIVND (reference sequence). The CDR3 is CASSKGFPDTSYEQYF. The DNA for the CDR3 is TGTGCCAGTAGTAAGGGTTTCCCCGACACCTCCTACGAGCAGTACTTC.

The chain recombines TRBV11-3 with TRBJ2-2; D perhaps matches TRBD1 (7 bases). This CDR3 has 15 amino acids. Trimming cost V 1 base and J 5 bases, with 11 bases left between them. CDR1 is SGHNT, CDR2 YENEEA, per germline. The CDR3 DNA is TGTGCCAGCAGCTTAGGGACAGGAGGGACCGGGGAGCTGTTTTTT. It is translated as CASSLGTGGTGELFF.

The genes are TRBV11-3 and TRBJ2-5; 7 nucleotides line up with TRBD2. CDR1 and CDR2 (germline): SGHNT, YENEEA. Trimming cost V 5 bases and J 5 bases; bases outside gene matches: 11. The CDR3 is 15 amino acids. The CDR3 reads CASSVQGGSGETQYF. CDR3 sequence (DNA): TGTGCCAGCAGCGTGCAGGGCGGGAGTGGTGAGACCCAGTACTTC. Supplemented by reference TRBV11-3 and TRBJ2-5, the full variable domain reads EAGVVQSPRYKIIEKKQPVAFWCNPISGHNTLYWYLQNLGQGPELLIRYENEEAVDDSQLPKDRFSAERLKGVDSTLKIQPAELGDSAVYLCASSVQGGSGETQYFGPGTRLLVL.

The V and J genes are TRBV28 and TRBJ1-5; D uncertain. The CDR3 sequence is 17 residues long. CDR1 is MDHEN, CDR2 SYDVKM, per germline. Trimming took off 3 bases at V and 3 bases at J, with 18 bases between the two ends. This chain's CDR3 is CASSLNSRLRLNQPQHF. CDR3 in DNA: TGTGCCAGCAGTTTGAATAGCCGACTCCGGCTCAATCAGCCCCAGCATTTT. Looking up the rest from reference TRBV28 and TRBJ1-5 gives the full variable domain: DVKVTQSSRYLVKRTGEKVFLECVQDMDHENMFWYRQDPGLGLRLIYFSYDVKMKEKGDIPEGYSVSREKKERFSLILESASTNQTSMYLCASSLNSRLRLNQPQHFGDGTRLSIL.

This chain joins TRBV6-1 and TRBJ2-5; possibly TRBD2 for D (5 bases). This CDR3 has 14 amino acids. V was cut by 3 bases and J by 3 bases, with 11 bases left in between. CDR1 MNHNS and CDR2 SASEGT come from the germline V gene. This chain's CDR3 is CASSDPGNEETQYF. CDR3 nucleotide sequence: TGTGCCAGCAGTGACCCCGGGAATGAAGAGACCCAGTACTTC.

V and J are TRBV7-9 and TRBJ2-1, with 10 bases lining up with TRBD2. Germline V gene data show CDR1 as SEHNR and CDR2 as FQNEAQ (reference sequence). The CDR3 loop spans 15 amino acids. Trimming at V came to 2 bases and at J to 6 bases, leaving 4 bases not matched to a gene. The CDR3 spells CASSLHGLAANEQFF. The CDR3 DNA reads as TGTGCCAGCAGCTTACATGGACTAGCGGCCAATGAGCAGTTCTTC.

Only a few counts were recorded for this clone. CDR3 sequence: CASSVAGGRGTDTQYF. The CDR3 region has the DNA TGCGCCAGCAGCGTAGCGGGAGGAAGAGGCACAGATACGCAGTATTTT. The rearrangement links TRBV5-1 to TRBJ2-3; 10 bases are shared with TRBD2. The CDR3 is 16 residues long. Looked up from germline, CDR1 is SGHRS and CDR2 is YFSETQ. Trimming took 4 bases from V and 1 from J; bases not matched to a gene: 6.

A remark on this clone: An end of the junction differs from the germline gene, which may be a read error. V is TRBV20-1 and J is TRBJ1-3; D unclear. Germline lookup yields CDR1 DFQATT and CDR2 SNEGSKA (reference sequence). CDR3 length equals 10 residues. CDR3 amino acids: CSANGNTIYF. CDR3 nucleotides: TGCAGCGCTAACGGAAACACCATATATTTT.

The chain is built from TRBV5-4 and TRBJ1-3; the D is unclear. V lost 0 bases to trimming and J lost 7 bases, with 11 bases between them. Germline V gene lookup returns CDR1 SGHNT and CDR2 YYREEE (reference sequence). This CDR3 has 14 residues. The CDR3 loop reads CASSLGKADNTIYF. The CDR3 nucleotides are TGTGCCAGCAGCTTGGGTAAAGCCGACAACACCATATATTTT.

With respect to this clone: Within the sample, other DNA sequences also encode this same CDR3. The chain joins TRBV5-1 to TRBJ1-3; a possible D gene is TRBD1 (6 bases). Trimming took 4 bases from V and 4 from J, leaving 12 bases between them. In germline, CDR1 is SGHRS, CDR2 YFSETQ. The CDR3 runs to 14 residues. CDR3 protein: CASSPGTGGNTIYF. The DNA of the CDR3 is TGCGCCAGCAGCCCGGGCACAGGGGGAAACACCATATATTTT.

The chain has TRBV7-2 and TRBJ2-7, with D perhaps TRBD2 (6 bases). Germline values: CDR1 SGHTA, CDR2 FQGNSA. V was pared by 0 bases and J by 4 bases, with 10 bases between. The CDR3 loop spans 14 amino acids. CDR3 region: CASSLAGGYYEQYF. CDR3 coding DNA: TGTGCCAGCAGCTTAGCGGGAGGTTATTACGAGCAGTACTTC.

The chain carries TRBV7-9 and TRBJ2-7; 7 bases align to TRBD1. The germline V gene has CDR1 SEHNR and CDR2 FQNEAQ (reference sequence). Germline trimming cut 3 bases from V and 0 bases from J; bases unmatched to any gene: 5. The CDR3 has 15 amino acids. CDR3 DNA sequence: TGTGCCAGCAGCTTGGGACAGCCGAGCTCCTACGAGCAGTACTTC. Encoded protein: CASSLGQPSSYEQYF.

About this clone: Other DNA sequences in this specimen translate into the identical CDR3. This chain joins TRBV28 and TRBJ2-5; 8 bases fit TRBD2. V gave up 7 bases and J gave up 5 bases; unmatched junction bases: 6. This CDR3 contains 13 residues. Germline V CDR1 and CDR2: MDHEN, SYDVKM. The CDR3: CASTPGGLETQYF. The DNA of the CDR3 is TGTGCCAGCACTCCGGGGGGGCTGGAGACCCAGTACTTC.